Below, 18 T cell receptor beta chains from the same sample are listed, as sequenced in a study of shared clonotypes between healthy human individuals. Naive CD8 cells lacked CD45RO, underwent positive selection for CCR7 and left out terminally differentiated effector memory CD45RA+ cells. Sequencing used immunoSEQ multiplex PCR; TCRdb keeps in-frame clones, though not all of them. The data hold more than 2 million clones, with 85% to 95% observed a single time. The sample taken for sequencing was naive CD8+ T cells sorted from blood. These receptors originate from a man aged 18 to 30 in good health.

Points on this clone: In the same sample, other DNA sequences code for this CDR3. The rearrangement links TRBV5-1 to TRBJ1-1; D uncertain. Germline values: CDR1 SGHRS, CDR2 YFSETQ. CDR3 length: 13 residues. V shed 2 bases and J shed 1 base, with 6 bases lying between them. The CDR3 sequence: CASSLHGNTEAFF. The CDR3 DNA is TGCGCCAGCAGCTTACATGGGAACACTGAAGCTTTCTTT.

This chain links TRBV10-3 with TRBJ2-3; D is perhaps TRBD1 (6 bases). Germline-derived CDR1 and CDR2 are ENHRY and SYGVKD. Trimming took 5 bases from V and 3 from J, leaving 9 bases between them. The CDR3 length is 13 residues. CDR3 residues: CAISHRDTDTQYF. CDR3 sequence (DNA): TGTGCCATCAGTCACAGGGATACAGATACGCAGTATTTT.

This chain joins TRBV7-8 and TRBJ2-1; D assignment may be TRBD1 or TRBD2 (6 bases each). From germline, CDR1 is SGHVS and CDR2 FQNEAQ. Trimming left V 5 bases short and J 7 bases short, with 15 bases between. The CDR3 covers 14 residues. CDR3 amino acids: CASSGGRAFNEQFF. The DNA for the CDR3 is TGTGCCAGCAGCGGGGGGCGGGCGTTTAATGAGCAGTTCTTC.

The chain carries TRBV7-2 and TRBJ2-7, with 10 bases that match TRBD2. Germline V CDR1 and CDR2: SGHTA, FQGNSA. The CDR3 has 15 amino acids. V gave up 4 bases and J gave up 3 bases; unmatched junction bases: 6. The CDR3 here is CASSSYGTSVYEQYF. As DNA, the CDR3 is TGTGCCAGCAGCTCTTACGGGACTAGCGTCTACGAGCAGTACTTC.

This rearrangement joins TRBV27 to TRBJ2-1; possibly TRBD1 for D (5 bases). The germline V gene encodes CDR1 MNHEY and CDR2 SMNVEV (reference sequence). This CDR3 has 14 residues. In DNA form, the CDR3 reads TGTGCATCAAGGGTCCAGGGAATTTACAATGAGCAGTTCTTC. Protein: CASRVQGIYNEQFF.

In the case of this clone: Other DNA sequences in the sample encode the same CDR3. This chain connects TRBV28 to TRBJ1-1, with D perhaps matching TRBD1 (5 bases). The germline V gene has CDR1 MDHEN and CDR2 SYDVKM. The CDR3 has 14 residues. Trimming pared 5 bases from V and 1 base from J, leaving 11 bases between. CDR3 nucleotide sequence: TGTGCCAGCAGTCTCCGCGGGGGGAACACTGAAGCTTTCTTT. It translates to CASSLRGGNTEAFF.

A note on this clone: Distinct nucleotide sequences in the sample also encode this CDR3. CDR3 in amino acids: CAWSVRGPYEQYF. The CDR3 DNA follows: TGTGCCTGGAGTGTAAGGGGACCCTACGAGCAGTACTTC. V is TRBV30 and J is TRBJ2-7, with D perhaps being TRBD1 or TRBD2 (5 bases each). V shed 0 bases and J shed 2 bases, with 8 bases lying between them. The CDR3 covers 13 residues. The germline CDR1 and CDR2 sequences are GTSNPN and SVGIG (reference sequence).

CDR3 residues: CSVVPAGGYEQYF. DNA of the CDR3: TGCAGCGTTGTTCCCGCGGGGGGCTACGAGCAGTACTTC. The rearrangement links TRBV29-1 to TRBJ2-7; 8 nucleotides agree with TRBD2. The CDR3 spans 13 residues. V was pared by 4 bases and J by 3 bases, with 5 bases of the junction left unmatched. CDR1 is SQVTM and CDR2 is ANQGSEA in the germline V gene.

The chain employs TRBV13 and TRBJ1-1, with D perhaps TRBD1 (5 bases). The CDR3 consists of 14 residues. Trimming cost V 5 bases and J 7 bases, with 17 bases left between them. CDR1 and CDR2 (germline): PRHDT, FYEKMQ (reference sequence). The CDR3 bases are TGTGCCAGCAGCCTACGGGGCACAGTCGGTGAAGCTTTCTTT. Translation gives CASSLRGTVGEAFF.

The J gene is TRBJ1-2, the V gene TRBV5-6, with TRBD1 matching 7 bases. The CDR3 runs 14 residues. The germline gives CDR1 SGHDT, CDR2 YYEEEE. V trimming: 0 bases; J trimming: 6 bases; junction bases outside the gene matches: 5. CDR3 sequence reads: CASSLADRAHGYTF. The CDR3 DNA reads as TGTGCCAGCAGCTTGGCTGACAGGGCTCATGGCTACACCTTC.

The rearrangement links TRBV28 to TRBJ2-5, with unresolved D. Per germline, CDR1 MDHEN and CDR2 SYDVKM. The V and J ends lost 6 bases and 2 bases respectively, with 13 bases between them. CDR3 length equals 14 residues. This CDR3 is CASSATEQQETQYF. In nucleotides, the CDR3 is TGTGCCAGCAGCGCCACGGAGCAGCAAGAGACCCAGTACTTC.

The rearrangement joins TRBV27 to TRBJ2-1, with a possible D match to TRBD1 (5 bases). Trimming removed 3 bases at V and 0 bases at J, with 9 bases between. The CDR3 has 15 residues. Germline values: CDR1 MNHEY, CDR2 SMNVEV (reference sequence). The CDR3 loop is CASSFQGSSYNEQFF. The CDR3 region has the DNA TGTGCCAGCAGTTTTCAGGGAAGCTCCTACAATGAGCAGTTCTTC.

In nucleotides, the CDR3 is TGTGCCAGCAGCTTAGGGCCGGGGGAGCAGTACTTC. Translating it yields CASSLGPGEQYF. This sequence joins TRBV7-2 and TRBJ2-7, with a tentative D call TRBD2 (5 bases). The CDR3 runs to 12 residues. Germline CDR1 SGHTA, CDR2 FQGNSA. V dropped 1 base and J dropped 7 bases, with 8 bases sitting between them.

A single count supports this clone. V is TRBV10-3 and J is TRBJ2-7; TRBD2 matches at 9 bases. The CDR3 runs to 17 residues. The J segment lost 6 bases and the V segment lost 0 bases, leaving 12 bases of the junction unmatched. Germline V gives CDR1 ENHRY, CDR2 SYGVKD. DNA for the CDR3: TGTGCCATCAGTGAGTCGAGTTCTAGCGGGGACTCTTCCGAGCAGTACTTC. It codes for CAISESSSSGDSSEQYF.

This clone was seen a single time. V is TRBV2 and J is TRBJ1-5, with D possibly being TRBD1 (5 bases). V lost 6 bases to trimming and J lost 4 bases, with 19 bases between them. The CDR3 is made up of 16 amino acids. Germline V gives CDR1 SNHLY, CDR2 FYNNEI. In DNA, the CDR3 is TGTGCCAGCAGGGATCGGGACCAAGCCATTAATCAGCCCCAGCATTTT. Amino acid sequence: CASRDRDQAINQPQHF.

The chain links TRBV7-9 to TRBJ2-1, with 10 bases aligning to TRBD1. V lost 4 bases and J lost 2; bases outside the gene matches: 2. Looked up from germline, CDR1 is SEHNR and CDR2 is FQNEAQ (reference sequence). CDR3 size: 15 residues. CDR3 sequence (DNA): TGTGCCAGCAGCTCGGGACAGGGGACCTACAATGAGCAGTTCTTC. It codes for CASSSGQGTYNEQFF.

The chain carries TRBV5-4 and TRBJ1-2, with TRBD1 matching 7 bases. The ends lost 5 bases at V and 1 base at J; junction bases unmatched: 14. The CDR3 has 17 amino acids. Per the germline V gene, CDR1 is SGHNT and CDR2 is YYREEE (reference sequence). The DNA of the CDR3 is TGTGCCAGCAGTACCGGAGGGGGCGCCCAGGGTAACTATGGCTACACCTTC. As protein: CASSTGGGAQGNYGYTF. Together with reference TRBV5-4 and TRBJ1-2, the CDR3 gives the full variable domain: ETGVTQSPTHLIKTRGQQVTLRCSSQSGHNTVSWYQQALGQGPQFIFQYYREEENGRGNFPPRFSGLQFPNYSSELNVNALELDDSALYLCASSTGGGAQGNYGYTFGSGTRLTVV.

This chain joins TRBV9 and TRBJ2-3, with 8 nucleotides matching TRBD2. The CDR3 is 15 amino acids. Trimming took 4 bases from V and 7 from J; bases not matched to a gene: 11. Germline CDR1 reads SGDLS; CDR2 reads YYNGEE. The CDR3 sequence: CASSPEGAGGYTQYF. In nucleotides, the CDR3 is TGTGCCAGCAGCCCGGAAGGGGCGGGGGGCTATACGCAGTATTTT.